A single TCR beta chain is shown here with its context. This clonotype has ten or more counts. This receptor's antigen is unknown. No much larger clone exists at a distance of one base, and base qualities are not known. The run used an Illumina NovaSeq 6000. cDNA libraries for TCRalpha and TCRbeta were prepared by 5'RACE using constant-segment primers, with sample barcodes and unique molecular identifiers added. RNA was extracted from every sample with Trizol reagent. Amplification of the libraries took two PCR steps, and the second step added a second sample barcode plus Illumina TruSeq adapters. The libraries were sequenced on an Illumina NovaSeq using 2 x 150 bp paired-end reads. The original methods were these. The reads were demultiplexed and collapsed into UMI-guided consensus sequences using migec v1.2.7. With mixcr v2.1.11, UMI consensuses were aligned to TRA and TRB V and J templates and assembled into clonotypes. A clonotype was counted as expanded or contracted only if both edgeR and NoisET called the change significant, with noise models trained on biological replicates. For edgeR calls, the cutoffs were a false discovery rate-adjusted p below 0.01 and a log2 fold-change threshold of 1. PCA with hierarchical clustering of max-normalized trajectories of the 1000 most abundant clonotypes was used as exploratory dynamics analysis. Separately sequenced CD4+ and CD8+ repertoires were used to assign a CD4 or CD8 phenotype to each responding clone. TCRdb reanalyzed the raw reads on its own, using fastp at Q25 for trimming and MiXCR for clone calling, and kept in-frame beta chains. A single entry per CDR3 protein holds the most common genes and DNA from its merged rows. These V and J calls derive from TCRdb rather than the authors' analysis. This sample comprises some 450,000 distinct CDR3 sequences, around 17% of them detected only once. Of the sample, about 22% falls within the top ten clones.

The data belong to a study of T-cell memory formation after mild COVID-19 listed by TCRdb under 2021. Background on the whole study: Most TCR sequence clusters were specific to one of the two donors. In a couple of donors, T-cell clones that expanded and contracted after mild COVID-19 were followed by sequencing TCRalpha and TCRbeta repertoires longitudinally. The cohort comprised two young, previously healthy adult volunteers, one female and one male.

Ficoll-Paque density gradient centrifugation was the method used to isolate PBMCs. Study-level results and caveats: Some responding clones were found in pre-infection memory, which suggests that pre-existing cross-reactive memory T cells took part in the SARS-CoV-2 response. Contracting CD4+ clones appeared mostly in the CM and EM memory subsets, whereas CD8+ clones were enriched in EMRA. The study covered only a couple of mild cases, and larger cohorts including severe cases with pre-infection samples were considered necessary. Clones contracting from day 15 to 85 had balanced CD4/CD8 phenotypes, while a second wave expanding from day 15 to 37 was biased towards CD4+. SARS-CoV-2 specificity of the second-wave clones peaking on day 37 was not confirmed.

This receptor was taken from a man aged 18 to 29 who had mild COVID-19 (a few samples of this study predate the infection). The sample titles of this study are shuffled in the database, so cell type and time point are left out; the donor was told from shared clones. The sample comprised PBMCs or a T cell subset sorted from them (not recorded which).

The DNA sequence is TGCGCCAGCAGCGGGGGCGCAGGGGATACGCAGTATTTT. Translated, this is CASSGGAGDTQYF. This sequence uses TRBV4-1 and TRBJ2-3, and TRBD1 may be the D gene, going by 6 matching bases. Looking up the germline V gene yields CDR1 MGHRA and CDR2 YSYEKL. V is cut by 5 bases and J by 6 bases, and the space between the germline ends is 12 bases. The CDR3 numbers 13 residues from cysteine through phenylalanine. Only the CDR3 region is kept as DNA, spanning 39 bases read in frame from base 1.